The rows below give T cell receptor beta chains drawn from one sample of a study of molecular identifiers for immune sequencing clone quantification. TCRdb reanalysed the PCR reads using MiXCR and keeps one entry per CDR3 protein. Found here are over 70,000 distinct CDR3 sequences, around a quarter of them singletons; the top ten hold 0.78%. The sequenced sample consisted of naive CD8+ T cells from blood, with Jurkat cell RNA spiked in. These receptor sequences come from a human donor in good health. Some libraries in this study had Jurkat cell RNA spiked in. The CDR3 runs from the conserved cysteine through the conserved F or W. A D gene is named only where the DNA matches it firmly. A clone size is listed for some rows: how often the clone was seen (once, few, many), or a class if it is expanded.

D: .; J: TRBJ2-1; size: many; V: TRBV11-2; DNA: TGTGCCAGCAGCCCACTCGCGTCTGAGCAGTTCTTC; CDR3: CASSPLASEQFF
D: TRBD2; J: TRBJ2-3; size: few; V: TRBV5-4; DNA: TGTGCCAGCAGCCCAGACTTTAGCGGGGGGGCTGACGGGACAGATACGCAGTATTTT; CDR3: CASSPDFSGGADGTDTQYF
D: .; J: TRBJ2-2; size: few; V: TRBV21-1; DNA: TGTGCCAGCAGCAAGGACAGGGGGCGATCCGGGGAGCTGTTTTTT; CDR3: CASSKDRGRSGELFF
D: .; J: TRBJ1-3; size: few; V: TRBV7-9; DNA: TGTGCCAGCAATCCCGTAGGCGGAACAGGACGAAACTCTGGAAACACCATATATTTT; CDR3: CASNPVGGTGRNSGNTIYF
D: TRBD2; J: TRBJ2-7; size: many; V: TRBV20-1; DNA: TGCAGTGCTCGTCTAGCGGCCTCCTACGAGCAGTACTTC; CDR3: CSARLAASYEQYF
D: .; J: TRBJ2-1; size: few; V: TRBV10-3; DNA: TGTGCCATCAGTGACACAGGGATGAACAATGAGCAGTTCTTC; CDR3: CAISDTGMNNEQFF
D: .; J: TRBJ2-4; size: .; V: TRBV4-1; DNA: TGCGCCAGCAGCCTGTGGAGGCGGGGGCCGGAGGCCAAAAACATTCAGTACTTC; CDR3: CASSLWRRGPEAKNIQYF
D: TRBD1; J: TRBJ2-2; size: .; V: TRBV12-3/TRBV12-4; DNA: TGTGCCAGCAGTCCCCAAGCAGGGGGCCCCGGGGAGCTGTTTTTT; CDR3: CASSPQAGGPGELFF
D: .; J: TRBJ2-4; size: many; V: TRBV12-5; DNA: TGTGCTAGTGGTTTGGCCTCAAACATTCAGTACTTC; CDR3: CASGLASNIQYF
D: TRBD1; J: TRBJ1-1; size: many; V: TRBV7-9; DNA: TGTGCCAGCAGCACAGGGGTCAACACTGAAGCTTTCTTT; CDR3: CASSTGVNTEAFF
D: .; J: TRBJ2-3; size: .; V: TRBV12-3/TRBV12-4; DNA: TGTGCCAGCAGTTTTGGGGGGCCCACAGATACGCAGTATTTT; CDR3: CASSFGGPTDTQYF
D: TRBD2; J: TRBJ2-7; size: many; V: TRBV7-2; DNA: TGTGCCAGCAATAGCGGGAGTGACTACGAGCAGTACTTC; CDR3: CASNSGSDYEQYF
D: .; J: TRBJ2-1; size: .; V: TRBV7-9; DNA: TGTGCCAGCAGCATTTCAGGGGACTACAATGAGCAGTTCTTC; CDR3: CASSISGDYNEQFF
D: .; J: TRBJ2-7; size: .; V: TRBV5-1; DNA: TGCGCCAGCAGCTTGGCTGGCACAGCCCACGAGCAGTACTTC; CDR3: CASSLAGTAHEQYF
D: TRBD1; J: TRBJ1-1; size: .; V: TRBV20-1; DNA: TGCAGTGCCCTAACCAGGGGGCAGGTCACTGAAGCTTTCTTT; CDR3: CSALTRGQVTEAFF
D: TRBD1; J: TRBJ2-3; size: many; V: TRBV7-9; DNA: TGTGCCAGCAGCCCAAGGACAGGTTTGACAGATACGCAGTATTTT; CDR3: CASSPRTGLTDTQYF
D: .; J: TRBJ2-1; size: few; V: TRBV29-1; DNA: TGCAGCGTTGAGGGGCAGTTCTCCTACAATGAGCAGTTCTTC; CDR3: CSVEGQFSYNEQFF
D: TRBD1; J: TRBJ2-7; size: few; V: TRBV12-3/TRBV12-4; DNA: TGTGCCAGCAGTTTAGAGGGACAGACCTACGAGCAGTACTTC; CDR3: CASSLEGQTYEQYF
D: .; J: TRBJ2-1; size: few; V: TRBV12-3/TRBV12-4; DNA: TGTGCCAGCAGTCCCCCGGGGTCATATGAGCAGTTCTTC; CDR3: CASSPPGSYEQFF
D: .; J: TRBJ2-3; size: many; V: TRBV28; DNA: TGTGCCACATTAACGCTTCCAGGGTTATCTAGCACAGATACGCAGTATTTT; CDR3: CATLTLPGLSSTDTQYF
D: TRBD2; J: TRBJ2-3; size: .; V: TRBV28; DNA: TGTGCCAGCAGTTCGGACGGAGTGGGATGGCGGGAGGCCCCAGATACGCAGTATTTT; CDR3: CASSSDGVGWREAPDTQYF
D: .; J: TRBJ2-3; size: many; V: TRBV7-2; DNA: TGTGCCAGCAGCTTAGAATACCTAGCGCTAACCACAGATACGCAGTATTTT; CDR3: CASSLEYLALTTDTQYF
D: .; J: TRBJ1-6; size: many; V: TRBV7-9; DNA: TGTGCCAGCAGCTTAGACCCCGGGAGCTCCTATAATTCACCCCTCCACTTT; CDR3: CASSLDPGSSYNSPLHF
D: TRBD2; J: TRBJ2-5; size: .; V: TRBV5-6; DNA: TGTGCCAGCAGCTTGGATGGCGGGGGGGCCGGGGAGACCCAGTACTTC; CDR3: CASSLDGGGAGETQYF
D: TRBD1; J: TRBJ1-1; size: .; V: TRBV6-2/TRBV6-3; DNA: TGTGCCAGCAGTGTTCCGGGACAGGGGGCCTGGCATCTCTTT; CDR3: CASSVPGQGAWHLF
D: .; J: TRBJ1-4; size: few; V: TRBV5-1; DNA: TGCGCCAGCAGCTCGGACAGTTGGTCCGCAACTAATGAAAAACTGTTTTTT; CDR3: CASSSDSWSATNEKLFF
D: .; J: TRBJ1-1; size: many; V: TRBV19; DNA: TGTGCCAGTAGACCTTTAGGACCCAACACTGAAGCTTTCTTT; CDR3: CASRPLGPNTEAFF
D: .; J: TRBJ1-1; size: many; V: TRBV5-6; DNA: TGTGCCAGCAGCTTGGCAGGGGCGAGGACTGAAGCTTTCTTT; CDR3: CASSLAGARTEAFF
D: .; J: TRBJ2-7; size: .; V: TRBV12-3/TRBV12-4; DNA: TGTGCCAGCAGTTTGGACAGTCGCTCCTACGAGCAGTACTTC; CDR3: CASSLDSRSYEQYF
D: TRBD1; J: TRBJ1-1; size: few; V: TRBV27; DNA: TGTGCCAGCAGGTTAGCCCAGGGGGGGACTGAAGCTTTCTTT; CDR3: CASRLAQGGTEAFF
D: .; J: TRBJ2-3; size: many; V: TRBV6-5; DNA: TGTGCCAGCAGTTATGAGGGGGGCACAGATACGCAGTATTTT; CDR3: CASSYEGGTDTQYF
D: .; J: TRBJ2-1; size: .; V: TRBV4-1; DNA: TGCGCCAGCAGCCCCCTAAACAATGAGCAGCTCTTC; CDR3: CASSPLNNEQLF